Shown below are 9 T cell receptor beta chains from a single sample sequenced in a study of regulatory T cells in long-lasting Graves disease. TCR beta libraries were built with iRepertoire HTBI primers and Arm-PCR of CDR3 regions. MiXCR was run by TCRdb on the multiplex PCR reads, yielding one entry per CDR3 protein. This sample has roughly 420,000 distinct CDR3 sequences, with less than 15% found just once. Noted time point: newly diagnosed GD, antithyroid drugs for less than 3 months. RNA extracted from PBMCs served as the sequencing template. This sample was also put to use in a study of T cells in Graves' hyperthyroidism and ophthalmopathy.

Specimen: peripheral blood mononuclear cells (PBMCs), collected at new diagnosis, from a patient treated with antithyroid drugs. These receptors all stem from a woman aged 45-65 years with Graves disease.

Points on this clonotype: Given a much more abundant clone one base away, this may be a read error. The chain has TRBV6-5 and TRBJ1-6; D remains unclear. Germline V gene lookup returns CDR1 MNHEY and CDR2 SVGAGI. V lost 0 bases and J lost 2, with 8 bases in between. The CDR3 is 16 residues long. CDR3 in amino acids: CASSYSGSPYNSPLHF. CDR3 in DNA: TGTGCCAGCAGTTACTCGGGCAGCCCCTATAATTCACCCCTCCACTTT.

Regarding this clonotype: With a much larger clone just one base away, this may be a read error. The chain joins TRBV28 to TRBJ1-4; 9 bases fit TRBD1. The germline V gene encodes CDR1 MDHEN and CDR2 SYDVKM. The CDR3 totals 13 residues. CDR3 DNA sequence: TGTGCCCGCAGGGACAGGGCGCATGAAAAACTGTTTTTT. As protein: CARRDRAHEKLFF.

This clonotype was counted between two and nine times. The V call is TRBV9, the J call TRBJ2-3, with 14 bases matching TRBD2. This CDR3 comprises 18 residues. V was pared by 0 bases and J by 3 bases, with 6 bases of the junction left unmatched. CDR1 is SGDLS, CDR2 YYNGEE, per germline. In DNA form, the CDR3 reads TGTGCCAGCAGCGTAGGAGGACTAGCGGGAGGAGGGACAGATACGCAGTATTTT. This encodes CASSVGGLAGGGTDTQYF. Drawing the rest from reference TRBV9 and TRBJ2-3, the complete variable domain is DSGVTQTPKHLITATGQRVTLRCSPRSGDLSVYWYQQSLDQGLQFLIQYYNGEERAKGNILERFSAQQFPDLHSELNLSSLELGDSALYFCASSVGGLAGGGTDTQYFGPGTRLTVL.

This clonotype was counted many times. This chain joins TRBV2 and TRBJ1-6; D gene uncertain. The germline V gene encodes CDR1 SNHLY and CDR2 FYNNEI. Trimming pared 2 bases from V and 8 bases from J, leaving 16 bases between. The CDR3 is made up of 16 amino acids. CDR3 sequence (DNA): TGTGCCAGCAGTGAATTAGGAGGTGGTGGGCATTCACCCCTCCACTTT. Amino acid sequence: CASSELGGGGHSPLHF.

This clonotype was observed a few times. CDR3 nucleotide sequence: TGTGCCAGCAGCTTAGAAGGGAAGTTTGTTGGGGCTAATGAAAAACTGTTTTTT. Its translation is CASSLEGKFVGANEKLFF. The genes are TRBV7-9 and TRBJ1-4; no clear D gene. Germline V gene data show CDR1 as SEHNR and CDR2 as FQNEAQ (reference sequence). CDR3 size: 18 residues. Trimming left V 1 base short and J 3 bases short, with 18 bases between.

This clonotype was detected many times. The chain uses TRBV2 and TRBJ2-3, with D tentatively TRBD2 (5 bases). This CDR3 region has 13 residues. Germline values: CDR1 SNHLY, CDR2 FYNNEI. V was trimmed by 6 bases and J by 11 bases, leaving 18 bases between them. The CDR3 is CASRGEGGRLQYF. The CDR3 bases are TGTGCCAGCAGGGGCGAGGGTGGACGGCTGCAGTATTTT.

This clonotype has a count of ten or more. V gene TRBV28 combines with J gene TRBJ2-7, with no clear D. The CDR3 runs to 8 residues. Germline CDR1 MDHEN, CDR2 SYDVKM. The CDR3 is CEIYEQYF. The CDR3, as DNA: TGTGAGATCTACGAGCAGTACTTC.

In the case of this clonotype: An end of the junction differs from the germline gene, which may be a read error. This chain joins TRBV5-1 and TRBJ2-5; TRBD1 matches at 9 bases. CDR1 is SGHRS and CDR2 is YFSETQ in the germline V gene. This CDR3 region has 14 residues. Written as DNA, the CDR3 is TGTGCCAGCAGCTACCGGACAGGGGAAGAGACCCAGTACTTC. It yields the protein CASSYRTGEETQYF.

This clonotype occurred a few times. The chain uses TRBV6-2 or TRBV6-3 and TRBJ1-4; the match to TRBD1 covers 7 bases. CDR1 is MNHEY, CDR2 SVGEGT, per germline. J was trimmed by 8 bases and V by 6 bases; bases with no gene match: 9. The length of the CDR3 is 14 residues. CDR3 sequence reads: CASSSGQEGEKLFF. In DNA, the CDR3 is TGTGCCAGCAGCTCCGGACAGGAAGGGGAAAAACTGTTTTTT.